This T cell receptor (beta chain) was identified during a study of T cell responses to AZD1222 COVID-19 vaccine. Produced via immunoSEQ multiplex PCR; TCRdb's table is partial and in-frame only. The table shows roughly 120,000 clones, with 80% to 90% occurring only once. This clone was detected a few times. Antigen: not known. Points from the study as a whole: Regions 160-218 and 743-854 held dominance among vaccine-associated CD4 TCRs, which spanned spike.

This sample comprised peripheral blood, obtained on day 0 of MenACWY control vaccination. This receptor was taken from an adult in good health.

The CDR3 protein is CATSGYLTGGTDTQYF. CDR3 DNA sequence: TGTGCCACCAGTGGCTACCTTACAGGGGGCACAGATACGCAGTATTTT. This chain uses TRBV24-1 with TRBJ2-3, with TRBD1 matching over 7 bases. Trimming took 5 bases from V and 1 from J; bases not matched to a gene: 8. The germline gives CDR1 KGHDR, CDR2 SFDVKD. The CDR3 is 16 residues long.